Following are 11 T cell receptor beta chains from one sample sequenced in a study of T cell responses to AZD1222 COVID-19 vaccine. Here immunoSEQ multiplex PCR was the method, and the copy in TCRdb shows in-frame clones only, minus some. The data show 77,000 or so clones, 80% to 90% seen once. The sequencing here drew on peripheral blood, taken on day 0 of AZD1222 vaccination. These TCRs come from an adult in good health.

The chain recombines TRBV2 with TRBJ2-1; weak D call: TRBD2 (6 bases). The ends were cut back, 8 bases at V and 8 bases at J, with 13 bases in the middle. This CDR3 is 12 amino acids long. The V gene's germline CDR1 is SNHLY and CDR2 FYNNEI. In DNA, the CDR3 is TGTGCCAGCGGAGGGAATTACGATGAGCAGTTCTTC. Translation gives CASGGNYDEQFF.

The rearrangement uses TRBV24-1 and TRBJ2-3, with TRBD1 identical over 10 bases. V trimming: 4 bases; J trimming: 1 base; junction bases outside the gene matches: 4. Looked up from germline, CDR1 is KGHDR and CDR2 is SFDVKD. The length of the CDR3 is 16 residues. The CDR3 loop is CATSESGTGGTDTQYF. The CDR3 nucleotides are TGTGCCACCAGTGAGTCCGGGACAGGGGGCACAGATACGCAGTATTTT.

There are a few counts of this clone. This chain links TRBV7-9 with TRBJ2-7, with 8 bases aligning to TRBD2. Germline trimming cut 1 base from V and 2 bases from J; bases unmatched to any gene: 10. This CDR3 comprises 17 residues. The V gene's germline CDR1 is SEHNR and CDR2 FQNEAQ (reference sequence). The CDR3 DNA reads TGTGCCAGCAGCTTAGAACGAGCGGGGGCGGATGCCTACGAGCAGTACTTC. Its protein is CASSLERAGADAYEQYF.

V is TRBV6-7 and J is TRBJ2-7; TRBD2 agrees at 7 bases. TRBV6-7 is classed as an ORF, of uncertain function. This CDR3 spans 18 amino acids. Losses at the gene ends were 5 bases for V and 5 bases for J; bases not matched to a gene: 21. The DNA for the CDR3 is TGTGCCAGCAGTCCAGACAGCGGAGAGCGGGGCCAGCTCCACGAGCAGTACTTC. Its protein product is CASSPDSGERGQLHEQYF.

This chain links TRBV12-3 or TRBV12-4 with TRBJ1-2; D not certain. This CDR3 spans 13 amino acids. Trimming removed 2 bases at V and 9 bases at J, with 13 bases between. The CDR3 sequence: CASSLSTVQSYTF. The CDR3 nucleotides are TGTGCCAGCAGTTTATCTACGGTCCAAAGCTACACCTTC.

This clone was seen a single time. The chain is built from TRBV14 and TRBJ2-7; no clear D. V dropped 4 bases and J dropped 4 bases, with 8 bases sitting between them. Germline V gene sequence: CDR1 SGHDN, CDR2 FVKESK. The CDR3 totals 12 residues. The CDR3 sequence is CASSLLTYEQYF. The CDR3 DNA sequence: TGTGCCAGCAGCCTACTGACATACGAGCAGTACTTC.

The chain couples TRBV6-5 to TRBJ1-2, with D possibly matching TRBD1 (5 bases). This CDR3 has 15 amino acids. CDR1 and CDR2 from the germline V gene are MNHEY and SVGAGI. Trimming took off 6 bases at V and 4 bases at J, with 18 bases between the two ends. The CDR3 loop reads CASSSDGGIGYGYTF. In DNA form, the CDR3 reads TGTGCCAGCAGCTCCGATGGGGGGATAGGCTATGGCTACACCTTC.

The V gene is TRBV4-2, the J gene TRBJ2-2; 15 nucleotides line up with TRBD2. CDR1 LGHNA and CDR2 YNFKEQ come from the germline V gene. V lost 3 bases to trimming and J lost 6 bases; unmatched junction nucleotides: 2. This CDR3 has 16 amino acids. The CDR3 loop is CASSQGTSGRSGELFF. As DNA, the CDR3 is TGTGCCAGCAGCCAGGGGACTAGCGGGAGGTCCGGGGAGCTGTTTTTT.

The chain is built from TRBV5-1 and TRBJ2-2; 7 bases are a match to TRBD2. CDR3 length: 16 amino acids. Trimming took 0 bases from V and 3 from J; bases not matched to a gene: 5. Germline CDR1 and CDR2: SGHRS and YFSETQ. CDR3 in DNA: TGCGCCAGCAGCTTGGTTGCGGGAGATTACACCGGGGAGCTGTTTTTT. This sequence encodes CASSLVAGDYTGELFF.

The J gene is TRBJ1-2, the V gene TRBV28, with 7 bases aligning to TRBD1. The CDR3 covers 13 residues. The V gene's germline CDR1 is MDHEN and CDR2 SYDVKM. Trimming at V came to 8 bases and at J to 3 bases, leaving 6 bases not matched to a gene. The CDR3 here is CASGTGDHYGYTF. In DNA form, the CDR3 reads TGTGCCAGCGGAACAGGGGATCACTATGGCTACACCTTC.

Concerning this clone: Additional DNA sequences in this sample encode the identical CDR3. J is TRBJ2-5 and V is TRBV18; 8 bases are a match to TRBD1. CDR3 length: 13 amino acids. Germline CDR1 KGHSH, CDR2 LQKENI. J lost 5 bases, V lost 6 bases, and 5 bases had no gene match. In DNA, the CDR3 is TGTGCCAGCTCCCCAGGGGGCCGGGAGACCCAGTACTTC. Translating gives CASSPGGRETQYF.